The clone carrying this T cell receptor beta chain was picked up a small number of times. V gave up 4 bases and J gave up 4 bases; unmatched junction bases: 9. Germline V gene data show CDR1 as SQVTM and CDR2 as ANQGSEA. CDR3 length: 15 amino acids. The sample comes from a study of blood T cell repertoires in COVID-19. Overall study context: Collection of acute and convalescent COVID-19 samples took place in the United States, Italy and Spain. PBMCs, B-cell-depleted T cells, or T cells were the source of the cDNA or gDNA that made up the material.

Authors' analysis steps: Estimated nucleated cell counts came from reference gene primer amplification. Data came from immunoSEQ multiplex PCR; TCRdb stores just in-frame clones and leaves some out. V and J calls and clone size come straight from that table; D and trimming were deduced from the DNA. The repertoire includes approximately 100,000 clones, over 80% of them detected once, and 5.7% sits in the top ten. The chain combines TRBV29-1 with TRBJ2-3, with 9 bases identical to TRBD2. This clonotype was sampled from a man aged 50-60 years with active COVID-19. The specimen sequenced was peripheral blood. CDR3 nucleotide sequence: TGCAGCGTTGGCCCTCGAGCGGGAGGTGCAGATACGCAGTATTTT. Its protein product is CSVGPRAGGADTQYF.